This T cell receptor (beta chain) was captured in a study of T cells after yellow fever vaccination. Study-level information: Preparation of the low-cell-number fractions used SMART-Seq v4 Ultra Low Input. Notes on the study in general: Only a small proportion of the clonotypes turned up in both the CD4 and the CD8 compartments, likely arising from convergent recombination. At 96% for CD4 and approximately 88% for CD8, most primary-vaccination clones showed up again after the booster.

The trim removed 5 bases at V and 10 bases at J, leaving 10 bases unmatched. Per the germline V gene, CDR1 is MNHEY and CDR2 is SVGAGI. This CDR3 is 15 amino acids long. There are a few counts of this clonotype. The antigen is not known. The 5'RACE template-switching step produced TCR cDNA and added a universal primer site and UMIs. TCRdb ran MiXCR on the 5' RACE reads and lists one entry per CDR3 protein. The sample has some 350,000 distinct CDR3 sequences; approximately 3.9% are singletons. The rearrangement joins TRBV6-5 to TRBJ1-6; 8 bases are shared with TRBD1. This receptor was taken from a man younger than 30 who received the YFV17D yellow fever vaccine. Sequences were derived from PBMCs, sampled 5 days after the yellow fever booster vaccination. CDR3 in amino acids: CASSRRGTGGSPLHF. CDR3 in DNA: TGTGCCAGCAGTCGTAGGGGAACAGGGGGATCACCCCTCCACTTT.